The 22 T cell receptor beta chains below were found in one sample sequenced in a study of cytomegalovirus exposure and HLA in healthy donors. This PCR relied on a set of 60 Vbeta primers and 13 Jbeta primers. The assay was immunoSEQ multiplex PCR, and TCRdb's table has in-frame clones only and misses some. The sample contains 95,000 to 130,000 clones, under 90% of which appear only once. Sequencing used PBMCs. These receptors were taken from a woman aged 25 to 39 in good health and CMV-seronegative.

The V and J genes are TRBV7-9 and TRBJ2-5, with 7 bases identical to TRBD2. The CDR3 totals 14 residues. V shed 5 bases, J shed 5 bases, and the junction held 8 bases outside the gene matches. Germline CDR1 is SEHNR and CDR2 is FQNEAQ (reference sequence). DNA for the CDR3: TGTGCCAGCAGCACACTCGCGGGAGACGAGACCCAGTACTTC. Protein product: CASSTLAGDETQYF. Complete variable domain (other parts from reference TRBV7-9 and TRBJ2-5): DTGVSQNPRHKITKRGQNVTFRCDPISEHNRLYWYRQTLGQGPEFLTYFQNEAQLEKSRLLSDRFSAERPKGSFSTLEIQRTEQGDSAMYLCASSTLAGDETQYFGPGTRLLVL.

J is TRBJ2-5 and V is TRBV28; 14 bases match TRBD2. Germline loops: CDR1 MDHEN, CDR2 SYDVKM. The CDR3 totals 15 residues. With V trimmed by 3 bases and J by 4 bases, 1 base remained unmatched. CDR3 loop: CASSLGLAGVETQYF. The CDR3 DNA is TGTGCCAGCAGTTTGGGACTAGCGGGAGTAGAGACCCAGTACTTC.

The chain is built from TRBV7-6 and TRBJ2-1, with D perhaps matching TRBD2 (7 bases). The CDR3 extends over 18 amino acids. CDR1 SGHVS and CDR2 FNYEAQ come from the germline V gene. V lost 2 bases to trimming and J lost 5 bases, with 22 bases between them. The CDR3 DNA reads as TGTGCCAGCAGCTTATTTCGCGCTAGCGGAGGGGGAGACAATGAGCAGTTCTTC. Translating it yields CASSLFRASGGGDNEQFF.

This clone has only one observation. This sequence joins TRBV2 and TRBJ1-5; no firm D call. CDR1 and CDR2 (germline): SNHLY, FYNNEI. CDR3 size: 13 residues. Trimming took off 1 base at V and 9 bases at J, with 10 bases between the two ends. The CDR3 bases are TGTGCCAGCAGTGAAGGGGCGGGTCGGCCCCAGCATTTT. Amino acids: CASSEGAGRPQHF.

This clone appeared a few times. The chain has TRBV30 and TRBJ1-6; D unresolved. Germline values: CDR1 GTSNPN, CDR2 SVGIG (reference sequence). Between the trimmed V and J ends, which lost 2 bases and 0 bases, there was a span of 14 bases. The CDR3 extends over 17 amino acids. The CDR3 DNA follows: TGTGCCTGGAGTACCCGTCCTGTGAGCTCCTATAATTCACCCCTCCACTTT. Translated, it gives CAWSTRPVSSYNSPLHF.

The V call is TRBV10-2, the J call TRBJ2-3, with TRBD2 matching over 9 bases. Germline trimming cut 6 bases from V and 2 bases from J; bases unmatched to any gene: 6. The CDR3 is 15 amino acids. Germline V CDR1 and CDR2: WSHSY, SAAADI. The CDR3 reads CASRATSGYTDTQYF. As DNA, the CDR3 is TGCGCCAGCAGGGCGACTAGCGGATACACAGATACGCAGTATTTT.

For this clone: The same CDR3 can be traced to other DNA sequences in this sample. The CDR3 DNA follows: TGTGCCAGCAGCCTGGACTCTAATGAGCAGTTCTTC. It codes for CASSLDSNEQFF. The J gene is TRBJ2-1, the V gene TRBV11-3; weak D call: TRBD2 (5 bases). There are 12 residues in the CDR3. The germline V and J ends were trimmed by 5 bases and 7 bases, with 9 bases remaining between them. From germline, CDR1 is SGHNT and CDR2 YENEEA.

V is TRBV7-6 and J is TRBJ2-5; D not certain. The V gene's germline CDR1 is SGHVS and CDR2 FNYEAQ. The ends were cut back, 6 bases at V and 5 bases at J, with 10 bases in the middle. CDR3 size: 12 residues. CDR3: CASRDNKETQYF. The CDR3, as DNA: TGTGCCAGCAGAGACAATAAGGAGACCCAGTACTTC.

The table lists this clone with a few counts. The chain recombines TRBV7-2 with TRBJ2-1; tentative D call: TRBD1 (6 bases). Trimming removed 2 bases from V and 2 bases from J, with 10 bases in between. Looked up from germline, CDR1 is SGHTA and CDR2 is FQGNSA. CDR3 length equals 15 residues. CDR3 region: CASSLLRGAYNEQFF. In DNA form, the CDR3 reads TGTGCCAGCAGCTTACTCAGGGGCGCCTACAATGAGCAGTTCTTC.

The CDR3, as DNA: TGTGCCAGCAGCTACCCCATAGACTCTGGGGCCAACGTCCTGACTTTC. This sequence encodes CASSYPIDSGANVLTF. The chain recombines TRBV28 with TRBJ2-6; D unclear. V was trimmed by 6 bases and J by 0 bases, leaving 12 bases between them. The CDR3 has 16 residues. CDR1 and CDR2 (germline): MDHEN, SYDVKM.

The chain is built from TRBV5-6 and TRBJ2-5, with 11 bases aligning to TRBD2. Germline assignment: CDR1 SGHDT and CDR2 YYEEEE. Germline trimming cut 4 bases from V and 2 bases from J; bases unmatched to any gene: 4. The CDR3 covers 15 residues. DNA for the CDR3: TGTGCCAGCAGCACGGGACTAGCGGCGCAAGAGACCCAGTACTTC. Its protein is CASSTGLAAQETQYF.

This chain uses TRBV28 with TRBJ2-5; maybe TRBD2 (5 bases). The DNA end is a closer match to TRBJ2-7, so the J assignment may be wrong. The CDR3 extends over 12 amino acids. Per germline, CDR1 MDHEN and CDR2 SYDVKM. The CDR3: CASTSFSYEQYF. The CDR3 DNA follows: TGTGCCAGCACTAGCTTCTCCTACGAGCAGTACTTC.

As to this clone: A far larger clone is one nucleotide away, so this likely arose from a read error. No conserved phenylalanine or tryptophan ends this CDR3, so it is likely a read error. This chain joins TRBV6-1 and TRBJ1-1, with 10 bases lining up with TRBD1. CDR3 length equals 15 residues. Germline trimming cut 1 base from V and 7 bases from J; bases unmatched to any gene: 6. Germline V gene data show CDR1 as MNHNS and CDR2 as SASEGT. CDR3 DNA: TGTGCCAGCAGTGAAGAGGGACAGGGGTGGAATGAAGCTTTCTCT. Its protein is CASSEEGQGWNEAFS.

CDR3 DNA sequence: TGTGCCAGCAGCTCGGACCCTACTAGCGACATCTACGAGCAGTACTTC. Amino acid sequence: CASSSDPTSDIYEQYF. The V call is TRBV11-2, the J call TRBJ2-7; TRBD2 matches at 7 bases. J was trimmed by 3 bases and V by 4 bases; bases with no gene match: 12. The CDR3 runs to 16 residues. Germline V gene data show CDR1 as SGHAT and CDR2 as FQNNGV.

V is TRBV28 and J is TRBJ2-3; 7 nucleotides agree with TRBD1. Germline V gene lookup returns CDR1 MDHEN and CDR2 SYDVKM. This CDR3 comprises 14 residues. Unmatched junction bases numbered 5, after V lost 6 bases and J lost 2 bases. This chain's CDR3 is CASSSGTATDTQYF. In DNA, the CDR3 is TGTGCCAGCAGCTCCGGGACAGCCACAGATACGCAGTATTTT.

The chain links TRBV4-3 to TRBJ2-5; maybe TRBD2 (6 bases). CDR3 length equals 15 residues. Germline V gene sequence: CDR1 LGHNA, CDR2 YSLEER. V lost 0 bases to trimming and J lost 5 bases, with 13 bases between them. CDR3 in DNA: TGCGCCAGCAGCCAAGATCCCGGCCTAGCGGAGACCCAGTACTTC. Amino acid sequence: CASSQDPGLAETQYF.

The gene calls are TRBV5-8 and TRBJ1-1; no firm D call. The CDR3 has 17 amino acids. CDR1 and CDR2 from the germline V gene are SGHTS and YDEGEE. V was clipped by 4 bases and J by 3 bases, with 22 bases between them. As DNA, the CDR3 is TGTGCCAGCAGCAAGGACGGGATTCATATTGGGTACACTGAAGCTTTCTTT. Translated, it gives CASSKDGIHIGYTEAFF.

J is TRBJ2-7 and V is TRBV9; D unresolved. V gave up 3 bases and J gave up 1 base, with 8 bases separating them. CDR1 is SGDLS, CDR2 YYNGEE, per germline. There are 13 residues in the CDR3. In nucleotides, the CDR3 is TGTGCCAGCAGCGGGAGTGGGTCCTACGAGCAGTACTTC. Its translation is CASSGSGSYEQYF.

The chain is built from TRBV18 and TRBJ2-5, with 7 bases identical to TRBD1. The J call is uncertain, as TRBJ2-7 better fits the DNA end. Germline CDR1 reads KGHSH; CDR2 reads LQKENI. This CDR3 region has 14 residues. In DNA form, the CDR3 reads TGTGCCAGCTCACCATCGACAGGGACCTACGAGCAGTACTTC. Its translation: CASSPSTGTYEQYF.

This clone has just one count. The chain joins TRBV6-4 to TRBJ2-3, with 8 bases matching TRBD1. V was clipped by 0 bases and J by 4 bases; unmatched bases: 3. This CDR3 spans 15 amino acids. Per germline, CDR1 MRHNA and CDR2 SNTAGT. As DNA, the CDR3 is TGTGCCAGCAGTGACTCACAGGGGGATGCAGATACGCAGTATTTT. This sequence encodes CASSDSQGDADTQYF.

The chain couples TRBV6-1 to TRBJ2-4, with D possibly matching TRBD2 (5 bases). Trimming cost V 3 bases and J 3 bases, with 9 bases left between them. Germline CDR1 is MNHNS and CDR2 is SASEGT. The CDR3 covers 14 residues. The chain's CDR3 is CASSDWTHKNIQYF. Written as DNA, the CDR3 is TGTGCCAGCAGTGATTGGACTCACAAAAACATTCAGTACTTC.

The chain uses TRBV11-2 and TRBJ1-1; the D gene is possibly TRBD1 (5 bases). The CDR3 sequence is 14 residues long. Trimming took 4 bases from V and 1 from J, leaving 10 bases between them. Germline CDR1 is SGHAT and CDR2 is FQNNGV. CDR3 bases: TGTGCCAGCAGCTGGGCGACAGCGAACACTGAAGCTTTCTTT. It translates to CASSWATANTEAFF.